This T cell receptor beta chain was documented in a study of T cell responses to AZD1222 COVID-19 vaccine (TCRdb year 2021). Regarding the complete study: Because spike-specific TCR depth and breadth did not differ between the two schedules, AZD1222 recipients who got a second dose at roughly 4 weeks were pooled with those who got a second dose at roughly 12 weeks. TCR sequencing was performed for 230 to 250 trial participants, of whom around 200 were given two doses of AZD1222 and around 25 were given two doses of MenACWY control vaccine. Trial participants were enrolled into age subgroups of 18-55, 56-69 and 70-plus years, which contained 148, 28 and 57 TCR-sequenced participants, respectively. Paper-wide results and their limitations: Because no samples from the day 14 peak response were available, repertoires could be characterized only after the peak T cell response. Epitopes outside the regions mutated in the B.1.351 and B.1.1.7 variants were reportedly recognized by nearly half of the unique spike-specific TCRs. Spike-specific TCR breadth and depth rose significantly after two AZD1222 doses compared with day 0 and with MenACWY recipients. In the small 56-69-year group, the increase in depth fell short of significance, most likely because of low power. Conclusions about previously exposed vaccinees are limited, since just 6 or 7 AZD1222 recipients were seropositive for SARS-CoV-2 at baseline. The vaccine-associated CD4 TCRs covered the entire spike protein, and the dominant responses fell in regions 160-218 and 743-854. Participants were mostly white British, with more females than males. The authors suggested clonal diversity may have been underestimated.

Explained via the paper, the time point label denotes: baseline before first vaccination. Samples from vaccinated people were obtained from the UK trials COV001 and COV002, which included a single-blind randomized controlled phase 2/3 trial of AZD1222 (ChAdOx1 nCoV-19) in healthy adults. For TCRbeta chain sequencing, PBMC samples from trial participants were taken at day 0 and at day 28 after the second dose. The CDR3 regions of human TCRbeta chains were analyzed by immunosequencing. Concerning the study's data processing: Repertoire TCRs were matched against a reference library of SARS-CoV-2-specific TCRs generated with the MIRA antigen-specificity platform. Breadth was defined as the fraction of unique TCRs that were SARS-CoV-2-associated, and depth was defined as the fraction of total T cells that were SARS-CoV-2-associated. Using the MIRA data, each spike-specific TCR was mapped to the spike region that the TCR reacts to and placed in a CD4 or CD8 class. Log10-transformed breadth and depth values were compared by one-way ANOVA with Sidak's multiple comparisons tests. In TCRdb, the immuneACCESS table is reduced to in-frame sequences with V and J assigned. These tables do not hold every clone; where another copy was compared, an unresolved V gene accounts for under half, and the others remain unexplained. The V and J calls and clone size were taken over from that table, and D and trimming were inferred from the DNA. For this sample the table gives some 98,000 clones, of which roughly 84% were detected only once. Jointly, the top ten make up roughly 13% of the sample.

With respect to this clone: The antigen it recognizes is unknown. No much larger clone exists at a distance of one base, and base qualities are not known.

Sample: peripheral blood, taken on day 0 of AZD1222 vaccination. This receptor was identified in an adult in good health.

The base sequence is TGTGCCAGCAGTTCCCCGTCGCAAGAGACCCAGTACTTC. This is translated as CASSSPSQETQYF. The rearranged chain carries TRBV28 and TRBJ2-5, with the D gene uncertain. Reading from cysteine to phenylalanine, the CDR3 counts 13 amino acids. The entry retains the CDR3 DNA only, 39 bases that are in frame from base 1. Between the V and J ends, shortened by 4 bases and 2 bases respectively, the junction contains 8 bases. Looking up the germline V gene yields CDR1 MDHEN and CDR2 SYDVKM. The variable domain in full, with residues beyond the CDR3 obtained from the reference TRBV28 and TRBJ2-5 genes, is DVKVTQSSRYLVKRTGEKVFLECVQDMDHENMFWYRQDPGLGLRLIYFSYDVKMKEKGDIPEGYSVSREKKERFSLILESASTNQTSMYLCASSSPSQETQYFGPGTRLLVL.